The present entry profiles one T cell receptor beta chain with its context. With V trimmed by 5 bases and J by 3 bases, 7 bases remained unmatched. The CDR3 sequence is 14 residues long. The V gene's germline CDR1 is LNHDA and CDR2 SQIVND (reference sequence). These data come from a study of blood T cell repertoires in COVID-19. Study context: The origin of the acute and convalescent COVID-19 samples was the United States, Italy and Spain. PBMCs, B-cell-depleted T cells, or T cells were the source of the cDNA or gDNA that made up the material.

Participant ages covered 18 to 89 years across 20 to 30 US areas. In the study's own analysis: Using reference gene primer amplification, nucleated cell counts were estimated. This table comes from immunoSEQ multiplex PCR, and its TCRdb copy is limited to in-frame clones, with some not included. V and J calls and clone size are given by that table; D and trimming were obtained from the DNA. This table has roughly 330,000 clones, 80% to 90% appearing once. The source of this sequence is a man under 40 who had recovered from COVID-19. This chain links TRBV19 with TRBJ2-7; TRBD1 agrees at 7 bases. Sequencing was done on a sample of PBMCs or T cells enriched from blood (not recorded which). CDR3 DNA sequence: TGTGCCAGTAGTGTTCGGACAGGAAGCTACGAGCAGTACTTC. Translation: CASSVRTGSYEQYF.